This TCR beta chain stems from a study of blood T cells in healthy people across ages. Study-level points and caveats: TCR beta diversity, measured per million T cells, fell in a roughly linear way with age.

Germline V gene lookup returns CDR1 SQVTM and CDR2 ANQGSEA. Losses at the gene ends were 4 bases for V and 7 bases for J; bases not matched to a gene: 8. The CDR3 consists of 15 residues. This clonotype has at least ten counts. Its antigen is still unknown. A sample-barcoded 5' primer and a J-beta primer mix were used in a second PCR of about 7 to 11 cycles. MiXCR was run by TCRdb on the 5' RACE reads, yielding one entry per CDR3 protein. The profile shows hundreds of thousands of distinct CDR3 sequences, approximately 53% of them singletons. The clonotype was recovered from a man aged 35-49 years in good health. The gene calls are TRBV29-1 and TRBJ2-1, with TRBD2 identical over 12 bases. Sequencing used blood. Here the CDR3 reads CSVVWTSGNLNEQFF. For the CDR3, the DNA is TGCAGCGTTGTGTGGACTAGCGGGAACCTAAATGAGCAGTTCTTC.